This T cell receptor (beta chain) stems from a study of cytomegalovirus exposure and HLA in healthy donors. 13 Jbeta primers and 60 Vbeta primers were used for the PCR. Profiling relied on immunoSEQ multiplex PCR, and the TCRdb table lists in-frame clones only, not all of them. Of 95,000 to 150,000 clones listed, 65% to 80% are singletons. The V gene's germline CDR1 is GTSNPN and CDR2 SVGIG (reference sequence). V lost 0 bases to trimming and J lost 8 bases, with 16 bases between them. This CDR3 is 14 amino acids long. What was sequenced was PBMCs. The sequence came from a man in his late teens or twenties in good health and CMV-seropositive. V usage is TRBV30 and J usage is TRBJ1-2; D call uncertain. The CDR3 sequence is CAWSVPGSRRGYTF. The CDR3 DNA reads as TGTGCCTGGAGTGTACCGGGATCTAGGCGGGGCTACACCTTC. Supplemented by reference TRBV30 and TRBJ1-2, the full variable domain reads SQTIHQWPATLVQPVGSPLSLECTVEGTSNPNLYWYRQAAGRGLQLLFYSVGIGQISSEVPQNLSASRPQDRQFILSSKKLLLSDSGFYLCAWSVPGSRRGYTFGSGTRLTVV.